Following are 5 T cell receptor beta chains from one sample sequenced in a study of blood T cell repertoires in COVID-19. Libraries were prepared by immunoSEQ multiplex PCR; TCRdb keeps only in-frame clonotypes and omits some of them. The sample has 50,000 to 65,000 clones, approximately 85% seen once. Sequencing was carried out using peripheral blood. Receptors were obtained from a human donor in a cohort sampled during active COVID-19.

This clone was found a few times. This chain links TRBV2 with TRBJ2-3; TRBD1 is a possible D gene (7 bases). The CDR3 runs to 16 residues. The V gene's germline CDR1 is SNHLY and CDR2 FYNNEI. V dropped 5 bases and J dropped 2 bases, with 17 bases sitting between them. CDR3 loop: CASSRGTARVTDTQYF. The CDR3 nucleotides are TGTGCCAGCAGTCGCGGGACAGCCAGAGTCACAGATACGCAGTATTTT.

This clone qualifies as hyperexpanded. J is TRBJ1-1 and V is TRBV6-5; 7 bases map to TRBD1. Per the germline V gene, CDR1 is MNHEY and CDR2 is SVGAGI. V trimming: 2 bases; J trimming: 0 bases; junction bases outside the gene matches: 0. The CDR3 is 14 residues long. The CDR3 loop is CASSYGTVNTEAFF. DNA for the CDR3: TGTGCCAGCAGTTACGGGACAGTGAACACTGAAGCTTTCTTT.

The genes are TRBV28 and TRBJ2-4; TRBD2 agrees at 7 bases. The CDR3 totals 15 residues. Trimming at V came to 6 bases and at J to 0 bases, leaving 5 bases not matched to a gene. The germline V gene has CDR1 MDHEN and CDR2 SYDVKM. In nucleotides, the CDR3 is TGTGCCAGCAGGGGGGGGGAACTAGCCAAAAACATTCAGTACTTC. It encodes CASRGGELAKNIQYF.

The chain carries TRBV5-1 and TRBJ1-2, with 7 bases matching TRBD1. Germline V gene lookup returns CDR1 SGHRS and CDR2 YFSETQ. V gave up 0 bases and J gave up 5 bases; unmatched junction bases: 4. The CDR3 totals 14 residues. DNA for the CDR3: TGCGCCAGCAGCTTGGACAGGGGCGAGTATGGCTACACCTTC. It yields the protein CASSLDRGEYGYTF.

This clone was observed a single time. The rearrangement joins TRBV5-4 to TRBJ2-5, with D possibly TRBD2 on 6 matching bases. Deletions cut 4 bases from V and 2 bases from J, with 18 bases between. From germline, CDR1 is SGHNT and CDR2 YYREEE (reference sequence). This CDR3 region has 16 residues. The CDR3 reads CASSKGTLGGQETQYF. The CDR3 DNA sequence: TGTGCCAGCAGCAAAGGGACTTTGGGTGGGCAAGAGACCCAGTACTTC.